Following are 3 T cell receptor beta chains from one sample sequenced in a study of T-cell reconstitution after alpha-beta-depleted transplantation in children. Researchers prepared the TCRbeta library using unique molecular identifiers, the study reports. In TCRdb, the PCR reads were re-called with MiXCR into one record per CDR3 protein. The sample lists about 540,000 distinct CDR3 sequences; approximately 30% were seen once. Sequenced here: PBMCs, sampled before TCRalphabeta/CD19-depleted stem cell transplant. The receptors originated from a boy under two years old with Wiskott-Aldrich syndrome, due to receive a stem cell transplant.

V is TRBV6-5 and J is TRBJ2-1, with TRBD2 identical over 7 bases. V dropped 2 bases and J dropped 10; count of bases not matched to a gene: 8. The germline V gene encodes CDR1 MNHEY and CDR2 SVGAGI. The CDR3 extends over 14 amino acids. CDR3: CASSYGTINREQFF. The DNA of the CDR3 is TGTGCCAGCAGTTACGGGACTATAAACCGCGAGCAGTTCTTC.

The V gene is TRBV5-6, the J gene TRBJ1-1; 8 nucleotides match TRBD1. V trimming: 0 bases; J trimming: 6 bases; junction bases outside the gene matches: 4. Germline lookup yields CDR1 SGHDT and CDR2 YYEEEE. The CDR3 spans 14 residues. The CDR3 region has the DNA TGTGCCAGCAGCTTGGAACAGGGGGTCGCTGAAGCTTTCTTT. It encodes CASSLEQGVAEAFF.

This clonotype was counted between two and nine times. This chain joins TRBV20-1 and TRBJ1-5; D call uncertain. Per germline, CDR1 DFQATT and CDR2 SNEGSKA (reference sequence). Deletions cut 5 bases from V and 2 bases from J, with 10 bases between. This CDR3 region has 13 residues. In DNA, the CDR3 is TGCAGTGCTGCAGATGGTGGCAATCAGCCCCAGCATTTT. Its translation is CSAADGGNQPQHF.